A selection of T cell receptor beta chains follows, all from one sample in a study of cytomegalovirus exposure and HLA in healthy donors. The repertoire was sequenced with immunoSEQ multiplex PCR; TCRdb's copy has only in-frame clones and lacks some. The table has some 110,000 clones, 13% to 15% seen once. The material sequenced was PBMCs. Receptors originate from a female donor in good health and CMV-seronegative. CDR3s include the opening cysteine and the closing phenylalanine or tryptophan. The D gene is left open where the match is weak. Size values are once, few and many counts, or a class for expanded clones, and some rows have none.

CASSSLAGLADTQYF,TGTGCCAGCAGCTCCTTAGCGGGTCTTGCAGATACGCAGTATTTT,TRBD2,15,many,TRBJ2-3,TRBV5-4
CASSPDRDTEAFF,TGTGCCAGCAGTCCCGACAGGGACACTGAAGCTTTCTTT,TRBD1,13,many,TRBJ1-1,TRBV7-3
CASSPKRGNSGNTIYF,TGTGCCAGCAGCCCAAAGCGGGGAAACTCTGGAAACACCATATATTTT,-,16,-,TRBJ1-3,TRBV7-2
CASSQGRQYNEQFF,TGTGCCAGCAGCCAAGGAAGACAGTACAATGAGCAGTTCTTC,-,14,-,TRBJ2-1,TRBV4-2
CASSAGGDSPLHF,TGCGCCAGCAGCGCGGGAGGGGATTCACCCCTACACTTT,-,13,few,TRBJ1-6,TRBV5-1
CASSSSSYEQYF,TGTGCCAGCAGTTCCAGCTCCTACGAGCAGTACTTC,-,12,-,TRBJ2-7,TRBV6-6
CASSLAGNRASGYTF,TGCGCCAGCAGCTTGGCCGGGAACAGGGCGTCTGGCTACACCTTC,-,15,-,TRBJ1-2,TRBV5-1
CASSPRTGSGNTIYF,TGTGCCAGCAGCCCGCGGACAGGGTCTGGAAACACCATATATTTT,TRBD1,15,-,TRBJ1-3,TRBV11-2
CASSYGTGFGTEAFF,TGTGCCAGCAGTTACGGGACAGGGTTTGGGACTGAAGCTTTCTTT,TRBD1,15,few,TRBJ1-1,TRBV6-5
CASSFGRGAIYNEQFF,TGTGCCAGCAGCTTCGGTAGGGGCGCAATATACAATGAGCAGTTCTTC,-,16,few,TRBJ2-1,TRBV5-6
CASSPSPYEQYF,TGTGCCAGCAGCCCCTCCCCCTACGAGCAGTACTTC,-,12,-,TRBJ2-7,TRBV27
CAWRTDSYTEAFF,TGTGCCTGGAGAACGGACAGCTACACTGAAGCTTTCTTT,-,13,-,TRBJ1-1,TRBV30
CASSLQLAGGETQYF,TGCGCCAGCAGCTTGCAACTAGCGGGAGGAGAGACCCAGTACTTC,TRBD2,15,-,TRBJ2-5,TRBV5-1
CASSWGLADNTGELFF,TGTGCCAGCAGTTGGGGACTAGCGGATAACACCGGGGAGCTGTTTTTT,TRBD2,16,-,TRBJ2-2,TRBV6-6
CASSTGTSGKKTQYF,TGTGCCAGCAGTACAGGGACTAGCGGGAAAAAGACCCAGTACTTC,TRBD2,15,-,TRBJ2-5,TRBV28
CASSPRTSGYYEQYF,TGTGCCAGCAGCCCGAGGACTAGCGGATATTACGAGCAGTACTTC,TRBD2,15,-,TRBJ2-7,TRBV7-2
CASSIGGLAGGAYEQYF,TGTGCCAGTAGTATCGGAGGACTAGCGGGAGGCGCCTACGAGCAGTACTTC,TRBD2,17,few,TRBJ2-7,TRBV19
CAWNTGGGYGYTF,TGTGCCTGGAATACCGGGGGGGGGTATGGCTACACCTTC,-,13,few,TRBJ1-2,TRBV30
CASSFGSSGTTDTQYF,TGTGCCAGCAGCTTCGGGTCTAGCGGGACTACAGATACGCAGTATTTT,TRBD2,16,few,TRBJ2-3,TRBV5-6
CAYPCVEEVGEQFF,-,-,14,few,TRBJ2-1,TRBV6-5
CASSPNVLAQETQYF,TGTGCCAGCTCACCAAACGTACTTGCCCAAGAGACCCAGTACTTC,-,15,few,TRBJ2-5,TRBV18
CASSIPGVSGNTIYF,TGTGCCAGTAGTATCCCCGGGGTCTCTGGAAACACCATATATTTT,-,15,few,TRBJ1-3,TRBV19
CASRRGGGYTF,TGTGCCAGCAGAAGAGGGGGAGGCTACACCTTC,-,11,-,TRBJ1-2,TRBV5-6
CSVRWGHKSSYEQYF,TGCAGCGTTAGGTGGGGACATAAGAGCTCCTACGAGCAGTACTTC,-,15,-,TRBJ2-7,TRBV29-1
CATSRGRNQPQHF,TGTGCCACCAGCAGAGGGAGGAATCAGCCCCAGCATTTT,-,13,few,TRBJ1-5,TRBV15
CASSPWTQTYEQYF,TGCGCCAGCAGCCCATGGACTCAAACCTACGAGCAGTACTTC,-,14,-,TRBJ2-7,TRBV5-1
CASSTARGGASQPQHF,TGTGCCAGCAGTACGGCTAGAGGGGGCGCTTCTCAGCCCCAGCATTTT,TRBD1,16,-,TRBJ1-5,TRBV2
CASSPVLAFTDTQYF,TGTGCCAGCAGCCCCGTTTTAGCGTTTACAGATACGCAGTATTTT,-,15,-,TRBJ2-3,TRBV7-9
CAWRDGQGVGQPQHF,TGTGCCTGGAGAGACGGACAGGGGGTGGGACAGCCCCAGCATTTT,TRBD1,15,-,TRBJ1-5,TRBV30
CASSGQGYTGELFF,TGTGCCAGCAGCGGACAGGGGTACACCGGGGAGCTGTTTTTT,TRBD1,14,few,TRBJ2-2,TRBV7-2
CASSYRLGAGELFF,TGTGCCAGCAGTTACAGGTTAGGGGCCGGGGAGCTGTTTTTT,-,14,-,TRBJ2-2,TRBV2
CASSYGGTGELFF,TGTGCCAGCAGTTACGGGGGCACCGGGGAGCTGTTTTTT,-,13,-,TRBJ2-2,TRBV28
CASSSQASGNTIYF,TGTGCCAGCAGTTCTCAAGCTTCTGGAAACACCATATATTTT,-,14,-,TRBJ1-3,TRBV6-5
CASIPPTGGYEQYF,TGTGCCAGCATTCCCCCGACAGGGGGCTACGAGCAGTACTTC,TRBD1,14,-,TRBJ2-7,TRBV28
CRRWASYEQYF,TGCAGACGGTGGGCCTCCTACGAGCAGTACTTC,-,11,few,TRBJ2-7,TRBV20-1
CASSQDAEYEQYF,TGCGCCAGCAGCCAAGATGCGGAATACGAGCAGTACTTC,-,13,few,TRBJ2-7,TRBV4-1
CASSRGTGFVYGYTF,TGTGCCAGCAGCCGAGGGACAGGCTTTGTCTATGGCTACACCTTC,TRBD1,15,few,TRBJ1-2,TRBV6-5
CASRIQGGNTEAFF,TGTGCCAGCAGAATACAGGGCGGGAACACTGAAGCTTTCTTT,-,14,few,TRBJ1-1,TRBV11-2
CASSYQTGGYEQYF,TGTGCCAGCAGTTACCAAACAGGGGGGTACGAGCAGTACTTC,TRBD1,14,few,TRBJ2-7,TRBV6-5
CASSPGTSGFNEQFF,TGTGCCAGCAGCCCCGGGACTAGCGGGTTCAATGAGCAGTTCTTC,TRBD2,15,-,TRBJ2-1,TRBV4-2
CATSRDRSSYEQYF,TGTGCCACCAGCAGGGACAGGAGCTCCTACGAGCAGTACTTC,TRBD1,14,-,TRBJ2-7,TRBV15
CASSLAASDLYNEQFF,TGTGCCAGCAGCTTAGCGGCTAGCGACCTGTACAATGAGCAGTTCTTC,-,16,-,TRBJ2-1,TRBV7-9
CASSLPWVGTEAFF,TGTGCCAGCTCACTACCCTGGGTCGGGACTGAAGCTTTCTTT,-,14,few,TRBJ1-1,TRBV7-2
CASLQGNTIYF,TGTGCCAGCCTTCAGGGAAACACCATATATTTT,-,11,few,TRBJ1-3,TRBV2